Following are 26 T cell receptor beta chains from one sample sequenced in a study of CXCR3-negative and CXCR3-positive naive CD8 T cells. UMI-labeled 5' RACE TRB cDNA libraries were prepared from the cells. From its re-call of the 5' RACE reads, TCRdb lists each CDR3 protein once, without DNA. The listing records about 40,000 distinct CDR3 sequences. Material: memory CD8+ T cells from blood. The source of these receptors is a human donor in good health. Some clones in this sample may be carry-over from other donors' samples.

V is TRBV29-1 and J is TRBJ1-1; TCRdb names TRBD1, which stays unverified in the absence of DNA. This CDR3 region has 15 residues. The germline V gene has CDR1 SQVTM and CDR2 ANQGSEA. The CDR3 spells CSVLSGGLLGTEAFF.

The chain employs TRBV5-1 and TRBJ2-1; TCRdb reports TRBD1, a call that lacks DNA to check it against. Germline V gives CDR1 SGHRS, CDR2 YFSETQ. The CDR3 is 11 amino acids. CDR3 region: CASSLGTGWFF.

The chain has TRBV4-3 and TRBJ2-7; the TCRdb D gene call, TRBD1, has no DNA to confirm it. Germline CDR1 is LGHNA and CDR2 is YSLEER. The CDR3 has 14 amino acids. CDR3 residues: CASSQPTGSYEQYF.

The rearrangement uses TRBV7-3 and TRBJ2-7; the TCRdb call, TRBD1, lacks DNA for checking. Germline CDR1 and CDR2: SGHTA and FQGTGA. The CDR3 extends over 13 amino acids. CDR3 residues: CASSPEQGHEQYF.

The rearrangement uses TRBV10-3 and TRBJ2-6. The CDR3 covers 12 residues. Germline V gene sequence: CDR1 ENHRY, CDR2 SYGVKD. Here the CDR3 reads CAISPGANVLTF.

V is TRBV29-1 and J is TRBJ2-7; TCRdb selects TRBD1, and the lack of DNA leaves this call unchecked. Germline CDR1 is SQVTM and CDR2 is ANQGSEA. The CDR3 length is 15 residues. The CDR3 sequence: CSVEKDRLSSYEQYF.

The chain links TRBV29-1 to TRBJ2-3; TCRdb returns TRBD2, unconfirmable since there is no DNA. CDR1 and CDR2 from the germline V gene are SQVTM and ANQGSEA. This CDR3 contains 17 residues. The CDR3 protein is CSVDRTVEGPLTDTQYF.

CDR3 amino acids: CSGRTSGLVEQYF. The rearrangement joins TRBV29-1 to TRBJ2-7; TCRdb picks TRBD2, but there is no DNA to check that call. Germline-derived CDR1 and CDR2 are SQVTM and ANQGSEA. The length of the CDR3 is 13 residues.

This chain uses TRBV25-1 with TRBJ1-2. The CDR3 has 11 amino acids. The germline gives CDR1 MGHDK, CDR2 SYGVNS. The CDR3 reads CASSDVGGYTF.

The chain has TRBV4-3 and TRBJ2-2; the TCRdb D gene call, TRBD1, has no DNA to confirm it. Germline CDR1 LGHNA, CDR2 YSLEER. The CDR3 is 14 residues long. CDR3: CATNDQGAIGELFF.

V and J are TRBV10-3 and TRBJ2-7; the D call from TCRdb, TRBD1, cannot be confirmed without DNA. The CDR3 is 14 amino acids. Looked up from germline, CDR1 is ENHRY and CDR2 is SYGVKD. The CDR3 loop reads CAISESGTAYEQYF.

The chain couples TRBV3-1 to TRBJ2-7; TCRdb outputs TRBD2, but without DNA this stays unchecked. Germline V gives CDR1 LGHDT, CDR2 YNNKEL (reference sequence). The CDR3 consists of 14 residues. The CDR3 loop reads CASSPETSFYEQYF.

This sequence joins TRBV6-5 and TRBJ1-1; TCRdb picks TRBD1, but there is no DNA to check that call. There are 14 residues in the CDR3. In germline, CDR1 is MNHEY, CDR2 SVGAGI. This CDR3 is CASSFLSWGTEAFF.

The chain recombines TRBV4-2 with TRBJ2-1; TCRdb's D call, TRBD1, is unchecked because there is no DNA. There are 15 residues in the CDR3. In germline, CDR1 is LGHNA, CDR2 YNFKEQ. The CDR3 sequence is CASSLLPGSYNEQFF.

The chain is built from TRBV15 and TRBJ1-3. The CDR3 runs to 15 residues. Germline CDR1 reads LNHNV; CDR2 reads YYDKDF (reference sequence). The CDR3 reads CATSRASSSGNTIYF.

The V call is TRBV20-1, the J call TRBJ2-2. Germline values: CDR1 DFQATT, CDR2 SNEGSKA (reference sequence). CDR3 length equals 14 residues. CDR3 in amino acids: CSAIRGRNTGELFF.

The V call is TRBV14, the J call TRBJ2-5; TCRdb's D gene call, TRBD1, goes unchecked for lack of DNA. Germline V gene lookup returns CDR1 SGHDN and CDR2 FVKESK. The CDR3 has 15 amino acids. The CDR3 sequence is CASSQPRDSQETQYF.

The chain uses TRBV19 and TRBJ2-7. There are 15 residues in the CDR3. Germline lookup yields CDR1 LNHDA and CDR2 SQIVND (reference sequence). The CDR3 sequence: CASSMDAGGSYEQYF.

CDR3: CASSFALDAGMDTQYF. The J gene is TRBJ2-3, the V gene TRBV7-6; the D gene TCRdb calls, TRBD2, cannot be checked with no DNA. Per germline, CDR1 SGHVS and CDR2 FNYEAQ. This CDR3 has 16 residues. Using reference TRBV7-6 and TRBJ2-3 for the parts outside the CDR3, the full variable domain is GAGVSQSPRYKVTKRGQDVALRCDPISGHVSLYWYRQALGQGPEFLTYFNYEAQQDKSGLPNDRFSAERPEGSISTLTIQRTEQRDSAMYRCASSFALDAGMDTQYFGPGTRLTVL.

The V gene is TRBV7-9, the J gene TRBJ2-4; TCRdb reports TRBD2, a call that lacks DNA to check it against. CDR1 and CDR2 (germline): SEHNR, FQNEAQ (reference sequence). The CDR3 has 16 amino acids. This chain's CDR3 is CASSSLSVLAKNIQYF.

V usage is TRBV4-2 and J usage is TRBJ1-1. Germline V lookup: CDR1 LGHNA, CDR2 YNFKEQ. CDR3 length: 15 residues. The CDR3 here is CASSQDRGDYLEAFF.

By frequency, this clonotype is medium-sized. This chain links TRBV20-1 with TRBJ2-1; TCRdb calls TRBD1, which cannot be checked without DNA. The germline CDR1 and CDR2 sequences are DFQATT and SNEGSKA (reference sequence). This CDR3 contains 15 residues. The CDR3: CSARVGTGDYNEQFF.

The chain has TRBV29-1 and TRBJ1-3. CDR1 is SQVTM and CDR2 is ANQGSEA in the germline V gene. The CDR3 sequence is 15 residues long. This CDR3 reads CSVEDRMGIGNTIYF.

The rearrangement links TRBV18 to TRBJ2-3. The CDR3 consists of 15 residues. Germline CDR1 and CDR2: KGHSH and LQKENI. The chain's CDR3 is CASSPPGRNTDTQYF.

The chain is built from TRBV21-1 and TRBJ2-5. TRBV21-1 is tagged as a pseudogene. The CDR3 runs 11 residues. The CDR3 reads CASSKRETQYF.

The V and J genes are TRBV4-1 and TRBJ2-1; TCRdb indicates TRBD2, and absent DNA this call remains unverified. This CDR3 region has 16 residues. CDR1 and CDR2 from the germline V gene are MGHRA and YSYEKL. The CDR3 sequence: CASSPSLAGGLSEQFF.